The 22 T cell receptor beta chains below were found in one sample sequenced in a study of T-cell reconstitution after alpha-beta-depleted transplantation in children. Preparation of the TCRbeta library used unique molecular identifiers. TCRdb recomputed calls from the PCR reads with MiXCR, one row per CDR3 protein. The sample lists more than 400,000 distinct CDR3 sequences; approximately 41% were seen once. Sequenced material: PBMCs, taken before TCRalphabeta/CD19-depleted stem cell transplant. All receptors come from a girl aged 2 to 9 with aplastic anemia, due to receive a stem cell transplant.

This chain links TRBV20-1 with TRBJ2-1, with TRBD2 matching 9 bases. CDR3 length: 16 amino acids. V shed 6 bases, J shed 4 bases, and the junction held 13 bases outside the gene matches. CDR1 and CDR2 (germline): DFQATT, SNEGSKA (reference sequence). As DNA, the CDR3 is TGCAGTGCCCAGAAGATGGGCGGGGGGGGTTACAATGAGCAGTTCTTC. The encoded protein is CSAQKMGGGGYNEQFF.

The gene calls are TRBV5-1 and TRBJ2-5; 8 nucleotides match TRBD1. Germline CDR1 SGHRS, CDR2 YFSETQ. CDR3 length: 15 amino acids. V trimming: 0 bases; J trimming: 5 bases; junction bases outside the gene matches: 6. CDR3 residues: CASSLAGGAGETQYF. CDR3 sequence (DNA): TGCGCCAGCAGCTTGGCAGGGGGCGCCGGGGAGACCCAGTACTTC.

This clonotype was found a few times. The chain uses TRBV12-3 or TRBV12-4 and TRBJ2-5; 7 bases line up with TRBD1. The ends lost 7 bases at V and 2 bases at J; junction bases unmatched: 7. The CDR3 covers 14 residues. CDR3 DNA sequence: TGTGCCAGCATTTGGGCCAGGGGGCAAGAGACCCAGTACTTC. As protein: CASIWARGQETQYF.

The CDR3 spells CASSARRVDTSSYNEQFF. DNA for the CDR3: TGTGCCAGCAGCGCGCGCCGCGTGGACACGAGCTCCTACAATGAGCAGTTCTTC. The chain couples TRBV11-1 to TRBJ2-1; D is possibly TRBD1 (5 bases). The CDR3 loop spans 18 amino acids. Trimming removed 5 bases from V and 0 bases from J, with 20 bases in between. Looked up from germline, CDR1 is SGHAT and CDR2 is FQDESV (reference sequence).

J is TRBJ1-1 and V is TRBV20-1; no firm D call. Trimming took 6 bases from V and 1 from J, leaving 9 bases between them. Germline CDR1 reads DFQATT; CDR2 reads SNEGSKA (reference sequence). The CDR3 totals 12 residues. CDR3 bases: TGCAGTGCCGTAGCCGGGAACACTGAAGCTTTCTTT. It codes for CSAVAGNTEAFF.

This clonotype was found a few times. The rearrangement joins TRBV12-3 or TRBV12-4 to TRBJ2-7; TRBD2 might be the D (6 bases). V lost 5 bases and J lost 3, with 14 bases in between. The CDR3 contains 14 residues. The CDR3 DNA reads TGTGCCAGCAGTCCGGACTACCAGGTCTACGAGCAGTACTTC. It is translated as CASSPDYQVYEQYF.

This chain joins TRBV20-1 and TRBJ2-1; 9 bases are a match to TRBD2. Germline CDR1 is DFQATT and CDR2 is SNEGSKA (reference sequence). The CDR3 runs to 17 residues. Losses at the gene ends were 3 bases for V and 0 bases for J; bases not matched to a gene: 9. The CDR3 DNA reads TGCAGTGCTAGTCCTAGCGGGGTACTCAGCTCCTACAATGAGCAGTTCTTC. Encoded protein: CSASPSGVLSSYNEQFF.

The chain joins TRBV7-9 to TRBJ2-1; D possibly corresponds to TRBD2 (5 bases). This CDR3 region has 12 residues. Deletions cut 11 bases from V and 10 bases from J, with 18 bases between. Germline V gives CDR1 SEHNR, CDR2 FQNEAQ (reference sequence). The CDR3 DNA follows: TGTGCCGTCATCCGGGATCGGGCCGAGCAGTTCTTC. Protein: CAVIRDRAEQFF.

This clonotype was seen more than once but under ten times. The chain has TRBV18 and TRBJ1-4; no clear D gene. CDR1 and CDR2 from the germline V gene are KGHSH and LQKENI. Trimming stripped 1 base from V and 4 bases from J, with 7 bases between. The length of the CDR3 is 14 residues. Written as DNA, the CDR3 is TGTGCCAGCTCACCACAGGGTAATAATGAAAAACTGTTTTTT. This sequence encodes CASSPQGNNEKLFF.

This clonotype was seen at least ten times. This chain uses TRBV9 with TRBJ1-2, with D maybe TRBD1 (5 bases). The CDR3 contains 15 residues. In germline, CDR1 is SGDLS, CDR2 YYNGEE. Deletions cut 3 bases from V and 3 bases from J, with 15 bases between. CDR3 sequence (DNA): TGTGCCAGCAGCGACCCTAGGGGCACTTACTATGGCTACACCTTC. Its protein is CASSDPRGTYYGYTF.

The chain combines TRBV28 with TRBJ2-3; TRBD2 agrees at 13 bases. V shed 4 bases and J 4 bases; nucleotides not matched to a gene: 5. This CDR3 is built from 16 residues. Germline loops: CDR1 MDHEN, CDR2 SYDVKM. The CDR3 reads CASSSGLAGASDTQYF. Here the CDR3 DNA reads TGTGCCAGCAGTTCCGGACTAGCGGGGGCTTCAGATACGCAGTATTTT.

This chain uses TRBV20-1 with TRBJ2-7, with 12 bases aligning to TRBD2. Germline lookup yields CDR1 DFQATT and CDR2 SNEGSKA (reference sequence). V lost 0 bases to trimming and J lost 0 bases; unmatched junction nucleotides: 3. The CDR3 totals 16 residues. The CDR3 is CSARDQTSGSSYEQYF. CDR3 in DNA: TGCAGTGCTAGAGATCAGACTAGCGGGAGCTCCTACGAGCAGTACTTC.

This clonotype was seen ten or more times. CDR3 coding DNA: TGTGCCAGCAGTTTATTTAAGGAGATACTAGCGGGGACAGATACGCAGTATTTT. It specifies CASSLFKEILAGTDTQYF. The chain combines TRBV28 with TRBJ2-3; the match to TRBD2 covers 10 bases. This CDR3 comprises 18 residues. Germline-derived CDR1 and CDR2 are MDHEN and SYDVKM. V was pared by 1 base and J by 3 bases, with 10 bases of the junction left unmatched.

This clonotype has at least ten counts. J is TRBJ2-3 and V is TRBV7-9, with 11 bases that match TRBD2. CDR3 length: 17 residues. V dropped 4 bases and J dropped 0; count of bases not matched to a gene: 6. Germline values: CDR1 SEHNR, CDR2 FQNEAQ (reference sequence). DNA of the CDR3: TGTGCCAGCAGCTCGCCAAGACTAGCGGGAAGCACAGATACGCAGTATTTT. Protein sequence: CASSSPRLAGSTDTQYF.

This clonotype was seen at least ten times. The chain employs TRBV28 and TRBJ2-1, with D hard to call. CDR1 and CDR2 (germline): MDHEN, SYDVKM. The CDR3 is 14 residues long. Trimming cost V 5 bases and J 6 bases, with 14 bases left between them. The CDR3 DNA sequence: TGTGCCAGCAGTCCGCAAGCTCTGGGCAATGAGCAGTTCTTC. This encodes CASSPQALGNEQFF.

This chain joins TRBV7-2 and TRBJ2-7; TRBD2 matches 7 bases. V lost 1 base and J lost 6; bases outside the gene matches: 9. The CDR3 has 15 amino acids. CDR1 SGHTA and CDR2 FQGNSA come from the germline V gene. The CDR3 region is CASSLEPGGRREQYF. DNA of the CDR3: TGTGCCAGCAGCTTAGAACCGGGAGGTCGACGCGAGCAGTACTTC.

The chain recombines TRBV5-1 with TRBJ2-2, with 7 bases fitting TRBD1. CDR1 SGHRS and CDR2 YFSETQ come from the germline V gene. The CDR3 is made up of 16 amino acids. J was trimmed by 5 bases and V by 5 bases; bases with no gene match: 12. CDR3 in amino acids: CASSPADRAGTGELFF. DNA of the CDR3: TGCGCCAGCAGTCCTGCCGACAGGGCAGGGACCGGGGAGCTGTTTTTT.

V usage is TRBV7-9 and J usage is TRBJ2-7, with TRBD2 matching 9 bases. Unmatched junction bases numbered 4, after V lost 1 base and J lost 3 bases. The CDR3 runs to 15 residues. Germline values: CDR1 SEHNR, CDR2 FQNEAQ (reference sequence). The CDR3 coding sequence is TGTGCCAGCAGCTTAGAAGCGGGGGGCAACTACGAGCAGTACTTC. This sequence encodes CASSLEAGGNYEQYF.

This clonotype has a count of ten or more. This CDR3 reads CASSRPLSNQPQHF. The CDR3, as DNA: TGTGCCAGCAGTAGACCGCTTAGCAATCAGCCCCAGCATTTT. J is TRBJ1-5 and V is TRBV12-3 or TRBV12-4, with D unresolved. Trimming pared 5 bases from V and 0 bases from J, leaving 8 bases between. The CDR3 length is 14 residues.

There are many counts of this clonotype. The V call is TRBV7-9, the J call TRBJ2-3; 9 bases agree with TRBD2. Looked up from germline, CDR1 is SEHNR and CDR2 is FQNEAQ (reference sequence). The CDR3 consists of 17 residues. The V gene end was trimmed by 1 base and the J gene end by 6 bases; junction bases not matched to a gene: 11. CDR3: CASSLEVRREGADTQYF. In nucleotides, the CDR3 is TGTGCCAGCAGCTTAGAGGTGCGGCGGGAGGGTGCGGATACGCAGTATTTT.

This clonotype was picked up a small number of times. CDR3 sequence reads: CASSPLAGPYNEQFF. The CDR3 bases are TGTGCCAGCAGTCCTCTAGCGGGCCCCTACAATGAGCAGTTCTTC. This chain links TRBV12-3 or TRBV12-4 with TRBJ2-1; TRBD2 agrees at 8 bases. The ends lost 5 bases at V and 2 bases at J; junction bases unmatched: 5. This CDR3 has 15 residues.

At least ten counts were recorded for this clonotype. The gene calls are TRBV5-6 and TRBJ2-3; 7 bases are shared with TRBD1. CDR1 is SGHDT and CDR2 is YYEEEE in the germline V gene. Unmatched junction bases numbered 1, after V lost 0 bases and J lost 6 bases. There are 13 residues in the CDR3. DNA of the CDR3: TGTGCCAGCAGCTTGGTACAGGGGGATACGCAGTATTTT. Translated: CASSLVQGDTQYF.